These 7 T cell receptor beta chains were all obtained from the same sample, sequenced in a study of cytomegalovirus exposure and HLA in healthy donors. The study ran its PCR with 60 Vbeta and 13 Jbeta primers. The repertoire was sequenced with immunoSEQ multiplex PCR; TCRdb's copy has only in-frame clones and lacks some. The sample has over 45,000 clones; roughly 74% are singletons. Material: PBMCs. The receptors derive from a female donor in good health and CMV-seronegative.

The gene calls are TRBV5-1 and TRBJ1-2; perhaps TRBD1 as D (5 bases). Germline values: CDR1 SGHRS, CDR2 YFSETQ. This CDR3 comprises 14 residues. Trimming stripped 6 bases from V and 2 bases from J, with 14 bases between. DNA for the CDR3: TGCGCCAGCACCCCCCACAAGGGGAACTATGGCTACACCTTC. Its protein is CASTPHKGNYGYTF.

This chain uses TRBV12-5 with TRBJ1-3; 8 bases map to TRBD1. V shed 3 bases and J 1 base; nucleotides not matched to a gene: 2. The germline V gene has CDR1 LGHNT and CDR2 FRNRAP. The CDR3 runs 15 residues. This CDR3 is CASGFQGASGNTIYF. CDR3 coding DNA: TGTGCTAGTGGTTTTCAGGGGGCGTCTGGAAACACCATATATTTT.

This clone was seen a single time. The chain has TRBV11-2 and TRBJ1-3; D is unresolved. The germline V gene has CDR1 SGHAT and CDR2 FQNNGV. The V and J ends lost 4 bases and 3 bases respectively, with 19 bases between them. The CDR3 loop spans 17 amino acids. The CDR3 bases are TGTGCCAGCAGCTCCCGGGCCGGGGTATTCGGTGGAAACACCATATATTTT. It encodes CASSSRAGVFGGNTIYF.

The chain carries TRBV5-6 and TRBJ2-7; the D is unclear. V dropped 0 bases and J dropped 3 bases, with 10 bases sitting between them. CDR3 length: 14 amino acids. Germline loops: CDR1 SGHDT, CDR2 YYEEEE. The DNA for the CDR3 is TGTGCCAGCAGCTTGGCTGGTACTCACTACGAGCAGTACTTC. Its translation is CASSLAGTHYEQYF.

This chain joins TRBV5-3 and TRBJ1-1; 7 nucleotides line up with TRBD1. TRBV5-3 falls under the ORF class, with uncertain function. The CDR3 has 15 amino acids. Trimming at V came to 0 bases and at J to 3 bases, leaving 5 bases not matched to a gene. In DNA, the CDR3 is TGTGCCAGAAGCTTGGAAGGGGGCTGGGACACTGAAGCTTTCTTT. This gives the protein CARSLEGGWDTEAFF.

The chain links TRBV5-1 to TRBJ2-1; D gene uncertain. V lost 0 bases and J lost 2, with 9 bases in between. The germline V gene encodes CDR1 SGHRS and CDR2 YFSETQ. The CDR3 extends over 15 amino acids. CDR3 sequence reads: CASSLVPETYNEQFF. The CDR3 bases are TGCGCCAGCAGCTTGGTTCCGGAGACCTACAATGAGCAGTTCTTC.

In the case of this clone: Germline is not matched at one junction end, which may reflect a read error. V usage is TRBV7-9 and J usage is TRBJ2-7; 8 nucleotides agree with TRBD1. Germline values: CDR1 SEHNR, CDR2 FQNEAQ (reference sequence). This CDR3 region has 13 residues. The DNA of the CDR3 is TGTTCCAGCAGCTCTTTCAGGGGGCGCGAGCAGTACTTC. Encoded protein: CSSSSFRGREQYF.